This T cell receptor (beta chain) was documented in a study of cytomegalovirus exposure and HLA in healthy donors. Study-level findings and limits: The study put under 200 TCR beta chains on its list as cytomegalovirus-associated. A cluster of highly shared sequence variants was likely a sequencing artifact.

Worth noting for this clone: The target antigen is unknown.

Trimming left V 3 bases short and J 2 bases short, with 17 bases between. Per the germline V gene, CDR1 is SGHDT and CDR2 is YYEEEE. The CDR3 runs 16 residues. PCR primers comprised 60 Vbeta and 13 Jbeta primers. Assay: immunoSEQ multiplex PCR; the TCRdb copy retains only in-frame clones and omits some. The top ten hold just over 4.5% of the sample, which has about 170,000 clones, approximately 80% seen once. The sequenced sample consisted of PBMCs. This receptor was identified in a woman in her forties or fifties in good health and CMV-seropositive. The rearrangement uses TRBV5-6 and TRBJ2-5; maybe TRBD1 (5 bases). The CDR3: CASSSRHYRIQETQYF. CDR3 sequence (DNA): TGTGCCAGCAGCTCCAGACACTACAGGATACAAGAGACCCAGTACTTC.